What follows describes a single T cell receptor (beta chain). The entry originates in a study of patients and donors after allogeneic stem cell transplantation. The trim removed 0 bases at V and 5 bases at J, leaving 2 bases unmatched. The CDR3 extends over 14 amino acids. In germline, CDR1 is SGHRS, CDR2 YFSETQ. MiXCR, applied by TCRdb to the RT-PCR reads, yields one record per CDR3 protein. The sample contains roughly 940,000 distinct CDR3 sequences, more than 15% of which appear only once. The sequence was obtained from a human donor who was either an allogeneic HSCT recipient or a stem cell or donor lymphocyte infusion donor (not recorded which). It is not recorded whose cells these are; they may come from a transplant donor. Input material: blood, either unsorted or a sorted T cell fraction (not recorded which). This chain connects TRBV5-1 to TRBJ2-5, with 9 positions matching TRBD1. The CDR3 DNA follows: TGCGCCAGCAGCTTGGCAGGGACAGGGGAGACCCAGTACTTC. This codes for CASSLAGTGETQYF.